This TCR beta chain was sequenced for a study of blood T cells in healthy people across ages. Study-level findings and limits: PBMCs were not sorted, which prevented a conclusive comparison of naive versus antigen-experienced cells.

Only a few counts were recorded for this clonotype. Its target is not known. Alongside a J-beta primer mix, a sample-barcoded 5' primer served in a second PCR lasting about 7 to 12 cycles. TCRdb itself ran the 5' RACE reads through MiXCR, one entry per CDR3 protein. The table includes around 990,000 distinct CDR3 sequences, more than 30% detected once. This CDR3 has 13 residues. Trimming took 0 bases from V and 1 from J, leaving 3 bases between them. CDR1 is MGHRA, CDR2 YSYEKL, per germline. The TCR originated in a man between 18 and 29 years old in good health. The J gene is TRBJ1-1, the V gene TRBV4-1, with no clear D. Material for sequencing was blood. The CDR3 region is CASSQEENTEAFF. The CDR3 DNA sequence: TGCGCCAGCAGCCAAGAGGAGAACACTGAAGCTTTCTTT.